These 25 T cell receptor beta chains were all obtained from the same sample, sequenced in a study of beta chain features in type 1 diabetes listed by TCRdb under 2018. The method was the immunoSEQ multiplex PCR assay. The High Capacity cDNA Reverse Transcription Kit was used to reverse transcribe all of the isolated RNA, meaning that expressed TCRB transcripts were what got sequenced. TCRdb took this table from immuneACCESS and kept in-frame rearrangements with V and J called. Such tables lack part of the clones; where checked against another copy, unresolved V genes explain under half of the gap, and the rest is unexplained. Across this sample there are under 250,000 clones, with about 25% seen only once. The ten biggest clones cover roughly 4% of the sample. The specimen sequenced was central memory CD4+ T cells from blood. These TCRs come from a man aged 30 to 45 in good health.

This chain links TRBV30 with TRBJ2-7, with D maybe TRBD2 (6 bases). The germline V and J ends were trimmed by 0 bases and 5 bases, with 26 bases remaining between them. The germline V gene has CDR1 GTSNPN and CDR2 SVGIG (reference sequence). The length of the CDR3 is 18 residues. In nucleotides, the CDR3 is TGTGCCTGGAGTGTAGGCGGTGGTAGTAGCGGCCTAAGGAACGAGCAGTACTTC. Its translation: CAWSVGGGSSGLRNEQYF. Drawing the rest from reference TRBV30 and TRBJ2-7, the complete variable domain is SQTIHQWPATLVQPVGSPLSLECTVEGTSNPNLYWYRQAAGRGLQLLFYSVGIGQISSEVPQNLSASRPQDRQFILSSKKLLLSDSGFYLCAWSVGGGSSGLRNEQYFGPGTRLTVT.

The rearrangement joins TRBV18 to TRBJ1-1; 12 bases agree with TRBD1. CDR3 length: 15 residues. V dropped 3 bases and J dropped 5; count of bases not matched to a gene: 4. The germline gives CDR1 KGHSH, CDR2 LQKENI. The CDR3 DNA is TGTGCCAGCTCACCGGGACAGGGGGCGAGGACTGAAGCTTTCTTT. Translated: CASSPGQGARTEAFF.

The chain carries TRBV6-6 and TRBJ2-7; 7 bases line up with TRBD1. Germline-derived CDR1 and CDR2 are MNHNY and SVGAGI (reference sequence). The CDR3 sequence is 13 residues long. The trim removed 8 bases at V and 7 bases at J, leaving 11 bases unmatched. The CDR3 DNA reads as TGTGCCAGCCTCCTCCAGGGGGTTGGAGAGCAGTACTTC. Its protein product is CASLLQGVGEQYF.

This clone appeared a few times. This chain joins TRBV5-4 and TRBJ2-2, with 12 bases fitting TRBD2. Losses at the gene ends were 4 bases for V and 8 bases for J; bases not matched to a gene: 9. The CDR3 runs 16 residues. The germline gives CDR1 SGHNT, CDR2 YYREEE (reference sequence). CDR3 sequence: CASSGASGRARGELFF. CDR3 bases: TGTGCCAGCAGCGGCGCTAGCGGGAGGGCCCGGGGGGAGCTGTTTTTT.

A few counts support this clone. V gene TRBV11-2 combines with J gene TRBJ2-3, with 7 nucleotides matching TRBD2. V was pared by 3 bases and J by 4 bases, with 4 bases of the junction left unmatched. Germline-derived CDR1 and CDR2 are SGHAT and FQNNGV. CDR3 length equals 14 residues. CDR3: CASSFVTSPDTQYF. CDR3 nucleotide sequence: TGTGCCAGCAGCTTCGTGACTAGCCCAGATACGCAGTATTTT. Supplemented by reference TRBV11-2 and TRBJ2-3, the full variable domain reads EAGVAQSPRYKIIEKRQSVAFWCNPISGHATLYWYQQILGQGPKLLIQFQNNGVVDDSQLPKDRFSAERLKGVDSTLKIQPAKLEDSAVYLCASSFVTSPDTQYFGPGTRLTVL.

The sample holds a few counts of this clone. The CDR3 here is CAWSANVGYFEQFF. CDR3 sequence (DNA): TGTGCCTGGAGTGCCAACGTGGGATATTTTGAGCAGTTCTTC. The rearrangement links TRBV30 to TRBJ2-1; no definite D call. V was clipped by 1 base and J by 9 bases, with 16 bases between them. This CDR3 has 14 amino acids. Germline V CDR1 and CDR2: GTSNPN, SVGIG (reference sequence).

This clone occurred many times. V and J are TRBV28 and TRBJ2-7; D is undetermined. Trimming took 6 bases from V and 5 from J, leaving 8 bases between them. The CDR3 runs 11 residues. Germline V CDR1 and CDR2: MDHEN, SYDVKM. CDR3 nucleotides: TGTGCCAGCAGGTCCCAAAACGAGCAGTACTTC. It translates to CASRSQNEQYF.

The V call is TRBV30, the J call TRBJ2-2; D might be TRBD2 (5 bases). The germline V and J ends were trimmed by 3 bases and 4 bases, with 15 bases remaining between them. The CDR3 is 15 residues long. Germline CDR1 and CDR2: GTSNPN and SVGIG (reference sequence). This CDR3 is CAWRGALYATGELFF. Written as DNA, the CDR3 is TGTGCCTGGAGGGGAGCCCTCTATGCCACCGGGGAGCTGTTTTTT.

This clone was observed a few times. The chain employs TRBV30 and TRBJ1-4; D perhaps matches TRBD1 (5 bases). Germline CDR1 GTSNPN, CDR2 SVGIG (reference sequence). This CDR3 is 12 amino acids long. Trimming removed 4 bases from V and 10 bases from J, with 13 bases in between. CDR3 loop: CAWNLNGGKLFF. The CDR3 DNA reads TGTGCCTGGAACCTAAATGGGGGAAAACTGTTTTTT.

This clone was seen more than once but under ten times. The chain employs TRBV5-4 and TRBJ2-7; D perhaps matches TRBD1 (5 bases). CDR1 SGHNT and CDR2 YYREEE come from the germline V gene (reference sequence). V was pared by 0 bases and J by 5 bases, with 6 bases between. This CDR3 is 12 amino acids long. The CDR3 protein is CASSLEGHEQYF. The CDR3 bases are TGTGCCAGCAGCTTGGAGGGGCACGAGCAGTACTTC.

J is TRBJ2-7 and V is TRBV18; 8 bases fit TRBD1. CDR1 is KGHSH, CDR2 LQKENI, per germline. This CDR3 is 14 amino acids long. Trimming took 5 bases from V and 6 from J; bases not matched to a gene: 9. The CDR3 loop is CASSERTGIGEQYF. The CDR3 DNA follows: TGTGCCAGCTCAGAGAGGACAGGGATAGGCGAGCAGTACTTC.

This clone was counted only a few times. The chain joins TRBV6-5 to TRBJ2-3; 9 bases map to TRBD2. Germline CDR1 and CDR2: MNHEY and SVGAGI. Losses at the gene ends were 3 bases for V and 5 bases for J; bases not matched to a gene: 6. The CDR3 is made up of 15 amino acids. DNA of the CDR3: TGTGCCAGCAGTTATAAGGCGGGAGGGGGAGATACGCAGTATTTT. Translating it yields CASSYKAGGGDTQYF.

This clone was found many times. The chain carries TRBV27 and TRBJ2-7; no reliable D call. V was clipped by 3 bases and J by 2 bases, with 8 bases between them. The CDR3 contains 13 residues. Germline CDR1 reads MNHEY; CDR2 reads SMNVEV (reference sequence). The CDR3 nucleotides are TGTGCCAGCAGTTTGCAGTGGACCTACGAGCAGTACTTC. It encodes CASSLQWTYEQYF.

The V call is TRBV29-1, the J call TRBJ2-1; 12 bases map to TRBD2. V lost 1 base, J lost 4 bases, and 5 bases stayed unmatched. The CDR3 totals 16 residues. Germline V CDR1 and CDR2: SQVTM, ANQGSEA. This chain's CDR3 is CSVEALAGGSYNEQFF. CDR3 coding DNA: TGCAGCGTTGAAGCCCTAGCGGGAGGGTCTTACAATGAGCAGTTCTTC.

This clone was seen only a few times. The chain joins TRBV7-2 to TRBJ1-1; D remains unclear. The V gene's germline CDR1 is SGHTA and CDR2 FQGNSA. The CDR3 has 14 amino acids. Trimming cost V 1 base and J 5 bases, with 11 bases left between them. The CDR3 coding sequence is TGTGCCAGCAGCTTAGACAGTATTCAGACTGAAGCTTTCTTT. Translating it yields CASSLDSIQTEAFF.

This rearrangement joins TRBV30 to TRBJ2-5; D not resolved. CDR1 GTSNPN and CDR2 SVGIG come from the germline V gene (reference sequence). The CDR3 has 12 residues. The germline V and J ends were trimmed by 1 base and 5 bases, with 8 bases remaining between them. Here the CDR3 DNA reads TGTGCCTGGAGTGCCATTACGGAGACCCAGTACTTC. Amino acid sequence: CAWSAITETQYF.

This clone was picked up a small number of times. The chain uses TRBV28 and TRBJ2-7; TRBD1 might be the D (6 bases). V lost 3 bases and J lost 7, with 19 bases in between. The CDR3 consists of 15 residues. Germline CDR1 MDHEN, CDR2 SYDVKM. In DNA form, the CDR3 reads TGTGCCAGCAGTTTTCCCCTTACAGGGAGAGGAGAGCAGTACTTC. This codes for CASSFPLTGRGEQYF. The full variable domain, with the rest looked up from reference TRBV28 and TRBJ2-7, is DVKVTQSSRYLVKRTGEKVFLECVQDMDHENMFWYRQDPGLGLRLIYFSYDVKMKEKGDIPEGYSVSREKKERFSLILESASTNQTSMYLCASSFPLTGRGEQYFGPGTRLTVT.

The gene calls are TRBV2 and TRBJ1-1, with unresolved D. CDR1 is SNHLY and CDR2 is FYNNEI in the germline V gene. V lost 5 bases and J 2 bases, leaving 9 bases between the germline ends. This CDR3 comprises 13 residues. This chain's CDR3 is CASSSQKNTEAFF. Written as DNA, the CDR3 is TGTGCCAGCAGTAGCCAGAAAAACACTGAAGCTTTCTTT.

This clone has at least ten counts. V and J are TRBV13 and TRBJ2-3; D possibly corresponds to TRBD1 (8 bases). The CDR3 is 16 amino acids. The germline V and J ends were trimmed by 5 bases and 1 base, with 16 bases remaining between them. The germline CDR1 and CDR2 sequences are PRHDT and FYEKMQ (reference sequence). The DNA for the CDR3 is TGTGCCAGCAGCATCCGACAGGGGAGGGGCACAGATACGCAGTATTTT. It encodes CASSIRQGRGTDTQYF.

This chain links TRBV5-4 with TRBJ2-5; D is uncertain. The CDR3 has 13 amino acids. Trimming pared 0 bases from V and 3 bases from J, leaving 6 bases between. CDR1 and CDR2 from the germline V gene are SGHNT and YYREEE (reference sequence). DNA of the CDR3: TGTGCCAGCAGCTTGGGTGGAAAAGAGACCCAGTACTTC. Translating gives CASSLGGKETQYF.

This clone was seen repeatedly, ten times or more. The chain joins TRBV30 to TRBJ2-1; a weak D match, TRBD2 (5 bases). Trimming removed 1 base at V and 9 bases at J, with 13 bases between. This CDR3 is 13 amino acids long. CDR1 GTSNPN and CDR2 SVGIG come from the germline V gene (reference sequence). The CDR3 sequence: CAWSASDRGEQFF. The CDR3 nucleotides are TGTGCCTGGAGTGCCTCGGATCGGGGTGAGCAGTTCTTC.

Here the CDR3 reads CASSQEIVATGGRPGEQYF. For the CDR3, the DNA is TGCGCCAGCAGCCAAGAAATCGTAGCAACAGGGGGCCGCCCGGGGGAGCAGTACTTC. The V gene is TRBV4-3, the J gene TRBJ2-7, with 9 bases aligning to TRBD1. V dropped 0 bases and J dropped 7; count of bases not matched to a gene: 19. CDR3 length: 19 residues. The germline gives CDR1 LGHNA, CDR2 YSLEER.

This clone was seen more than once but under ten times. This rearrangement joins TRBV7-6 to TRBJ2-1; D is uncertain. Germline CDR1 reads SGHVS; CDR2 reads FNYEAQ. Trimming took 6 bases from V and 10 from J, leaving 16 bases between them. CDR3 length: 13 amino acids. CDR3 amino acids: CASSPRELGEQFF. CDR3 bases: TGTGCCAGCAGTCCTAGAGAGTTGGGGGAGCAGTTCTTC.

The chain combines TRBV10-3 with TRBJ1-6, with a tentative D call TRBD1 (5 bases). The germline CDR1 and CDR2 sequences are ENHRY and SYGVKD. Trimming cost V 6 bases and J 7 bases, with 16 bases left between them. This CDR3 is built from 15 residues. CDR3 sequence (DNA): TGTGCCATCAGCCGGACATCCCCCTTAAATTCACCCCTCCACTTT. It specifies CAISRTSPLNSPLHF.

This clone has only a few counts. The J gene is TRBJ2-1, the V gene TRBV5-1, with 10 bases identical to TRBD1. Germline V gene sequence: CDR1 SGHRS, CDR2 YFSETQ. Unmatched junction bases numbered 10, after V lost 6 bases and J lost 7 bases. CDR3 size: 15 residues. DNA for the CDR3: TGCGCCAGCACCCGACAGGGGGCTTGGAGTAATGAGCAGTTCTTC. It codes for CASTRQGAWSNEQFF.